The clone carrying this T cell receptor (beta chain) was found a few times. This record comes from a study of response to subunit inactivated influenza vaccine. TCRdb re-called the RT-PCR reads with MiXCR, one entry per CDR3 protein. This table holds hundreds of thousands of distinct CDR3 sequences, about 11% found once. This CDR3 is built from 15 residues. Trimming cost V 5 bases and J 9 bases; bases outside gene matches: 9. Germline lookup yields CDR1 SGHDN and CDR2 FVKESK. This specimen consisted of PBMCs from blood, obtained on the day of vaccination. The TCR originated in a man in his forties or fifties who received an inactivated influenza vaccine. V gene TRBV14 combines with J gene TRBJ2-1, with 11 nucleotides matching TRBD2. CDR3 nucleotides: TGTGCCAGCAGCTACCTAGCGGGAGGTGTCGGTGAGCAGTTCTTC. This gives the protein CASSYLAGGVGEQFF.